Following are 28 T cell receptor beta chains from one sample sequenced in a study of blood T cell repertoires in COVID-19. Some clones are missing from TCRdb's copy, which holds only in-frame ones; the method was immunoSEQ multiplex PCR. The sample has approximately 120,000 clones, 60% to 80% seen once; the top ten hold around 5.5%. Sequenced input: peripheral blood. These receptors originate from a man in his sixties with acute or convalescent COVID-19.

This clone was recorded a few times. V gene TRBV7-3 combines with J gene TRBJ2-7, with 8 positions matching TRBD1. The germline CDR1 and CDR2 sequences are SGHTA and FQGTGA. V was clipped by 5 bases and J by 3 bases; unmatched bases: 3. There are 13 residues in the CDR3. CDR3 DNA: TGTGCCAGCAGCACTGGACAGGGCTACGAGCAGTACTTC. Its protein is CASSTGQGYEQYF.

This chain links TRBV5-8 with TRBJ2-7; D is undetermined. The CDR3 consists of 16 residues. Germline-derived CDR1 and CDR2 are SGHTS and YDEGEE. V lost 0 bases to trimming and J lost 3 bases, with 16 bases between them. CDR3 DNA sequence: TGTGCCAGCAGCTTGGTGGGCCTATCCACCAACTACGAGCAGTACTTC. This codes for CASSLVGLSTNYEQYF. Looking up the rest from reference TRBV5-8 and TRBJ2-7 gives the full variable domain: EAGVTQSPTHLIKTRGQQATLRCSPISGHTSVYWYQQALGLGLQFLLWYDEGEERNRGNFPPRFSGRQFPNYSSELNVNALELEDSALYLCASSLVGLSTNYEQYFGPGTRLTVT.

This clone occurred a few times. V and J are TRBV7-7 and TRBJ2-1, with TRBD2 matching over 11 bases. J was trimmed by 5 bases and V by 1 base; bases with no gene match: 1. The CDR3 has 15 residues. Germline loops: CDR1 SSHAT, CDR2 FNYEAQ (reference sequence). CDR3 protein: CASSLGLAGNNEQFF. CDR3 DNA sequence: TGTGCCAGCAGCTTAGGACTAGCGGGAAACAATGAGCAGTTCTTC.

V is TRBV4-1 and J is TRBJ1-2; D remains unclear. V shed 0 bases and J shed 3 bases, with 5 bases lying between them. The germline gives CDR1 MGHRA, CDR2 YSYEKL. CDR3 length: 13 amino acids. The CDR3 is CASSQDDYYGYTF. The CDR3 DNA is TGCGCCAGCAGCCAAGATGACTACTATGGCTACACCTTC.

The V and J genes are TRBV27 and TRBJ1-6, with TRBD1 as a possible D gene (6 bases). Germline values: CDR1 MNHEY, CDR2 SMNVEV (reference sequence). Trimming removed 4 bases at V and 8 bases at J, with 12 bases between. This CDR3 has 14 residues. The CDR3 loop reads CASSSNRAYSPLHF. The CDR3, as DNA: TGTGCCAGCAGTTCGAACAGGGCATATTCACCCCTCCACTTT.

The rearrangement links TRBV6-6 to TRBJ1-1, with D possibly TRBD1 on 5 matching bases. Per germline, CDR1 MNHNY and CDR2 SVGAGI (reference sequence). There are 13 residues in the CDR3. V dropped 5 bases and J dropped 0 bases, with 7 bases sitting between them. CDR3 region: CASSDRMNTEAFF. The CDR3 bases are TGTGCCAGCAGTGACAGAATGAACACTGAAGCTTTCTTT.

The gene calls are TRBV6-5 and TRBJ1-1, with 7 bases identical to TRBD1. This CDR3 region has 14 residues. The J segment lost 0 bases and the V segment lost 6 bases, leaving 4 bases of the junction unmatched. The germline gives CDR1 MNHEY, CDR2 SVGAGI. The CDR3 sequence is CASRAQGMNTEAFF. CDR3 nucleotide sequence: TGTGCCAGCAGAGCACAGGGGATGAACACTGAAGCTTTCTTT.

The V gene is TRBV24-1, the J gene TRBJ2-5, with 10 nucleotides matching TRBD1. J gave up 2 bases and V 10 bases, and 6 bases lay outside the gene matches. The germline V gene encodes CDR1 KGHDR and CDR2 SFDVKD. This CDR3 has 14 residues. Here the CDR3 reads CATSGQGDQETQYF. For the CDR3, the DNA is TGTGCCACGTCCGGACAGGGGGATCAAGAGACCCAGTACTTC.

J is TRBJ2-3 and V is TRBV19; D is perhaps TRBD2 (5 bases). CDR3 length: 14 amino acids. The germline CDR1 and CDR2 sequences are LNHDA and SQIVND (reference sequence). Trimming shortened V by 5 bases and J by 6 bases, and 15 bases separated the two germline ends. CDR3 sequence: CASSGGHRGDTQYF. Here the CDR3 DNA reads TGTGCCAGTAGTGGCGGGCACCGTGGTGATACGCAGTATTTT.

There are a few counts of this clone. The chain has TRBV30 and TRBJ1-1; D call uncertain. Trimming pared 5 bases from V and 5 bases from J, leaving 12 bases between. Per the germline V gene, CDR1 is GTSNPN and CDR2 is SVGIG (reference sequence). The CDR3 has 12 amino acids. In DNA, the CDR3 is TGTGCCTGGGGACGAGGGAGGACTGAAGCTTTCTTT. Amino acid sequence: CAWGRGRTEAFF.

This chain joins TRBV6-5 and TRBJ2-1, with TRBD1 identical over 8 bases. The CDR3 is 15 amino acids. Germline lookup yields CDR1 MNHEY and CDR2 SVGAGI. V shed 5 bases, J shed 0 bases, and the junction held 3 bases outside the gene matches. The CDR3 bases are TGTGCCAGCAGTCAGGGGGCCGGCTCCTACAATGAGCAGTTCTTC. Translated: CASSQGAGSYNEQFF.

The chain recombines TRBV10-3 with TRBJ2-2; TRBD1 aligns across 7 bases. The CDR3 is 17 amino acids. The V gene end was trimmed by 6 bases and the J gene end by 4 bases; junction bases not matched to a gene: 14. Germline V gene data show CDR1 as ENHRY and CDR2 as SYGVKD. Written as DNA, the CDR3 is TGTGCCATCAGCCGAGATTCTAGACAGGGAAGCACCGGGGAGCTGTTTTTT. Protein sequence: CAISRDSRQGSTGELFF.

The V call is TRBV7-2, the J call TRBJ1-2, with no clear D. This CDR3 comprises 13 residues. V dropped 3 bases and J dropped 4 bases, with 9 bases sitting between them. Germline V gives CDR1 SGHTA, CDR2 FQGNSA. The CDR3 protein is CASSFKLSYGYTF. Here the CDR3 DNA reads TGTGCCAGCAGCTTTAAACTGAGCTATGGCTACACCTTC.

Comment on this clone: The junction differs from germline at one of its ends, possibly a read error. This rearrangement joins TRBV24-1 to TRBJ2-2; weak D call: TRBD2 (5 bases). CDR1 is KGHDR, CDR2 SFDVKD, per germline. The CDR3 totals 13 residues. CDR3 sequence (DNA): TGCGCTTCAAGTACCTGGAGGACCGGGGAGCTGTTTTTT. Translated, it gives CASSTWRTGELFF.

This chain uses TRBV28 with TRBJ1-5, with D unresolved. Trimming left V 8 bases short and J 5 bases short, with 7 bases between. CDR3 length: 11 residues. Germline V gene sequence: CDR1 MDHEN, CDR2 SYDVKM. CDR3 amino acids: CASGRDQPQHF. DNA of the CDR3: TGTGCCAGCGGCCGGGATCAGCCCCAGCATTTT.

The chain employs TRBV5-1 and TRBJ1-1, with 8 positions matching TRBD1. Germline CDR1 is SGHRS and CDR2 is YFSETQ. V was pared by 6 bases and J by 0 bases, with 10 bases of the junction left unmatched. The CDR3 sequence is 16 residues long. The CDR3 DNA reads TGCGCCAGCAAACGGACAGGGCTCTCCATGAACACTGAAGCTTTCTTT. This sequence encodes CASKRTGLSMNTEAFF.

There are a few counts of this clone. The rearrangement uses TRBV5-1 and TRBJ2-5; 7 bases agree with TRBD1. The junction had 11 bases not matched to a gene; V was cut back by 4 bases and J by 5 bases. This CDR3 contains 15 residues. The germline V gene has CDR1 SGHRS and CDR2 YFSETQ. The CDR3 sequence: CASSSGQVLRETQYF. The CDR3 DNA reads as TGCGCCAGCAGCAGTGGACAGGTTCTGCGGGAGACCCAGTACTTC.

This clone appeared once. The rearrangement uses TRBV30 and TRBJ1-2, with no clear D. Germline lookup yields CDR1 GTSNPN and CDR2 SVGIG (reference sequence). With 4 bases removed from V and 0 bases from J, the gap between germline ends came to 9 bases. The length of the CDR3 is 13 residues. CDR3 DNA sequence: TGTGCCTGGAACGGGGTATCTAACTATGGCTACACCTTC. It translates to CAWNGVSNYGYTF.

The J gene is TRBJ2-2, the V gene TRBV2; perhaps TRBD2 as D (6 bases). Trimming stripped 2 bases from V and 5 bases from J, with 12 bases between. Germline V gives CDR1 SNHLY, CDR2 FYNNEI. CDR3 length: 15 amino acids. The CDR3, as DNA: TGTGCCAGCAGTGAAACCAGCGGGCGTACCGGGGAGCTGTTTTTT. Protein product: CASSETSGRTGELFF.

The DNA for the CDR3 is TGTGCCAGCTCACCAGGGAAAGGGGCCTATGGCTACACCTTC. This encodes CASSPGKGAYGYTF. The chain has TRBV18 and TRBJ1-2, with D possibly matching TRBD1 (5 bases). The germline gives CDR1 KGHSH, CDR2 LQKENI. The V end was cut by 2 bases, the J end by 4 bases, with 11 bases between. The CDR3 has 14 residues.

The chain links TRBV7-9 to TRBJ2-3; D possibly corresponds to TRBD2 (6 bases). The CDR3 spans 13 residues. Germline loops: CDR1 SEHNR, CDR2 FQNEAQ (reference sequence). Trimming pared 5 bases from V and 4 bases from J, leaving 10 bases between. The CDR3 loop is CASSRLVPDTQYF. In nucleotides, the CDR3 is TGTGCCAGCAGCCGACTAGTTCCAGATACGCAGTATTTT.

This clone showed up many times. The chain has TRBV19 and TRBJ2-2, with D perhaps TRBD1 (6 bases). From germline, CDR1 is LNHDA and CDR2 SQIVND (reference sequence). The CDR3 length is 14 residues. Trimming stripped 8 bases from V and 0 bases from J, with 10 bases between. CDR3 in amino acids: CASEDRSNTGELFF. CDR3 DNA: TGTGCCAGTGAGGACAGATCGAACACCGGGGAGCTGTTTTTT. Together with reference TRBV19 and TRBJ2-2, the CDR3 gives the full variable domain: DGGITQSPKYLFRKEGQNVTLSCEQNLNHDAMYWYRQDPGQGLRLIYYSQIVNDFQKGDIAEGYSVSREKKESFPLTVTSAQKNPTAFYLCASEDRSNTGELFFGEGSRLTVL.

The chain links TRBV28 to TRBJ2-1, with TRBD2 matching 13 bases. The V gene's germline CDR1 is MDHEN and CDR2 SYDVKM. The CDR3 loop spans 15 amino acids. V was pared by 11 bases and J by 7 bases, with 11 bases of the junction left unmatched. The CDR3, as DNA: TGTGCCGGCCAGGGACTAGCGGGGAATAGAAATGAGCAGTTCTTC. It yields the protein CAGQGLAGNRNEQFF.

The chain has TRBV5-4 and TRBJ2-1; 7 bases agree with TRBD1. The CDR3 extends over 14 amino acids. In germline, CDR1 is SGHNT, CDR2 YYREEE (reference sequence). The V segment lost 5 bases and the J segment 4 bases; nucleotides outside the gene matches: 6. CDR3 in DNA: TGTGCCAGCAGTAAACAGGGGCAGTACAATGAGCAGTTCTTC. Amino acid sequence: CASSKQGQYNEQFF.

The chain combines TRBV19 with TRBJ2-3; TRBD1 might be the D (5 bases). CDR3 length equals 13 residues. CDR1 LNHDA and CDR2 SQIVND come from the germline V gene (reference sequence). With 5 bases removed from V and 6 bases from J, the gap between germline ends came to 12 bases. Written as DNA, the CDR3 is TGTGCCAGTAGTTGGGGAAAGGGGGATACGCAGTATTTT. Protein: CASSWGKGDTQYF.

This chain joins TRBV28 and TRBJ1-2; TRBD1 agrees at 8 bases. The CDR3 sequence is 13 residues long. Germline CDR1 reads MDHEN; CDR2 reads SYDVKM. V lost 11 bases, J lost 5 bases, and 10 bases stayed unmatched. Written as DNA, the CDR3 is TGTGCCTCTGCCCCGGGACAGGAATATGGCTACACCTTC. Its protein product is CASAPGQEYGYTF.

The CDR3 here is CASSLDVPTGAFF. CDR3 coding DNA: TGTGCCAGCAGCTTGGACGTACCTACGGGAGCTTTCTTT. This chain connects TRBV5-6 to TRBJ1-1, with D uncertain. The germline V gene has CDR1 SGHDT and CDR2 YYEEEE. The CDR3 is made up of 13 amino acids. With 0 bases removed from V and 10 bases from J, the gap between germline ends came to 13 bases.

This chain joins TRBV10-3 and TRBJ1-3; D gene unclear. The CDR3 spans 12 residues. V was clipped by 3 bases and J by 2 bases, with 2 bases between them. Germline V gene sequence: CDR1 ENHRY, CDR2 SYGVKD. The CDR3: CAISDAGNTIYF. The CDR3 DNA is TGTGCCATCAGTGACGCTGGAAACACCATATATTTT.